The 10 T cell receptor beta chains listed next were all sequenced from one sample in a study of blood T cell repertoires in COVID-19. Measured with immunoSEQ multiplex PCR; TCRdb has only the in-frame clones, and not every one. The repertoire has almost 95,000 clones, approximately 84% of them found once; the top ten carry around 6.9%. Specimen: peripheral blood. The receptors here all came from a man aged 55 to 70 with acute or convalescent COVID-19.

The rearrangement links TRBV24-1 to TRBJ2-2, with no clear D. The germline V gene encodes CDR1 KGHDR and CDR2 SFDVKD. This CDR3 region has 14 residues. Trimming took 3 bases from V and 1 from J, leaving 5 bases between them. The CDR3 sequence is CATSDIQNTGELFF. The CDR3 DNA is TGTGCCACCAGTGATATTCAGAACACCGGGGAGCTGTTTTTT.

In this sample, this clone turned up once. The chain combines TRBV19 with TRBJ2-7, with D tentatively TRBD1 (6 bases). CDR1 and CDR2 from the germline V gene are LNHDA and SQIVND (reference sequence). The CDR3 extends over 14 amino acids. V lost 5 bases to trimming and J lost 1 base, with 12 bases between them. CDR3 nucleotides: TGTGCCAGTAGTCCCTACGGACAGTCCTACGAGCAGTACTTC. This translates into CASSPYGQSYEQYF.

The chain uses TRBV9 and TRBJ1-1; TRBD1 is a possible D gene (5 bases). V lost 4 bases, J lost 11 bases, and 21 bases lay in between. In germline, CDR1 is SGDLS, CDR2 YYNGEE. The CDR3 has 14 amino acids. In DNA, the CDR3 is TGTGCCAGCAGCTCTCATCAGGGTATAGGGTTCGCTTTCTTT. It specifies CASSSHQGIGFAFF.

The gene calls are TRBV5-4 and TRBJ1-1, with TRBD1 identical over 8 bases. The V gene end was trimmed by 3 bases and the J gene end by 1 base; junction bases not matched to a gene: 5. Germline CDR1 reads SGHNT; CDR2 reads YYREEE (reference sequence). The CDR3 spans 15 residues. The CDR3 DNA follows: TGTGCCAGCAGCTCAGACGGGACAGGGAACACTGAAGCTTTCTTT. Translating it yields CASSSDGTGNTEAFF.

This clone has only a few counts. V gene TRBV4-1 combines with J gene TRBJ1-2, with TRBD1 as a possible D gene (6 bases). Germline lookup yields CDR1 MGHRA and CDR2 YSYEKL. CDR3 size: 16 residues. The V gene lost 0 bases and the J gene lost 3 bases, with 14 bases spanning the gap. This chain's CDR3 is CASSQDSTGRYYGYTF. DNA for the CDR3: TGCGCCAGCAGCCAAGACTCGACAGGACGGTACTATGGCTACACCTTC.

V usage is TRBV24-1 and J usage is TRBJ1-2; 10 nucleotides agree with TRBD1. V shed 5 bases and J 8 bases; nucleotides not matched to a gene: 4. The CDR3 loop spans 13 amino acids. Per germline, CDR1 KGHDR and CDR2 SFDVKD. This CDR3 is CATSAGQGSGYTF. CDR3 coding DNA: TGTGCCACCAGTGCGGGACAGGGGAGCGGCTACACCTTC.

The chain employs TRBV5-8 and TRBJ2-5; TRBD1 matches 8 bases. Germline V CDR1 and CDR2: SGHTS, YDEGEE. J gave up 5 bases and V 0 bases, and 9 bases lay outside the gene matches. CDR3 size: 16 residues. The chain's CDR3 is CASSLGQGAGGETQYF. The CDR3 DNA follows: TGTGCCAGCAGCTTGGGGCAGGGGGCTGGTGGGGAGACCCAGTACTTC.

This rearrangement joins TRBV25-1 to TRBJ1-6; the D gene is possibly TRBD1 (5 bases). The CDR3 is made up of 13 amino acids. Looked up from germline, CDR1 is MGHDK and CDR2 is SYGVNS. Trimming stripped 2 bases from V and 8 bases from J, with 7 bases between. The CDR3 coding sequence is TGTGCCAGCAGTGAACAGGGCTATTCACCCCTCCACTTT. Translation gives CASSEQGYSPLHF.

V and J are TRBV18 and TRBJ2-2; 11 bases fit TRBD2. The CDR3 is 18 residues long. The junction had 9 bases not matched to a gene; V was cut back by 6 bases and J by 0 bases. Germline CDR1 is KGHSH and CDR2 is LQKENI. The chain's CDR3 is CASSPRLAGQSNTGELFF. The CDR3 coding sequence is TGTGCCAGCTCTCCTCGACTAGCGGGGCAATCGAACACCGGGGAGCTGTTTTTT.

In regard to this clone: At one end the junction does not follow the germline gene, possibly because of a read error. This chain connects TRBV6-5 to TRBJ1-1, with D perhaps TRBD1 (5 bases). The CDR3 extends over 15 amino acids. Germline V gene lookup returns CDR1 MNHEY and CDR2 SVGAGI. CDR3 loop: CASSYSVTGDTEAFF. CDR3 nucleotides: TGTGCCAGCAGCTACTCCGTGACGGGGGACACTGAAGCTTTCTTT.